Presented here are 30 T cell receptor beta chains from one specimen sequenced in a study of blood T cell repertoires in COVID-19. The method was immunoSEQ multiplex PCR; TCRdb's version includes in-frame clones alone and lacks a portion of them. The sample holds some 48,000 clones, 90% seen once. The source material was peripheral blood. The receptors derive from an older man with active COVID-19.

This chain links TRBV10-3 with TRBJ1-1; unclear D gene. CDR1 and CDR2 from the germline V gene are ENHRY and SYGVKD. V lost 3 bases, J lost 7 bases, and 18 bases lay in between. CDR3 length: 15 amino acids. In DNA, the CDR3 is TGTGCCATCAGTGATTCCAACAGTGACCCTCGTGAAGCTTTCTTT. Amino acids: CAISDSNSDPREAFF.

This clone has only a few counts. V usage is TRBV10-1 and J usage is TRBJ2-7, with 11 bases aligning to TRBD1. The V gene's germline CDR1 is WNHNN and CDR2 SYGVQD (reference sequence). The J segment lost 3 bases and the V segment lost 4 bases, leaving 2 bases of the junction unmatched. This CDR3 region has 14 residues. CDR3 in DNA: TGCGCCAGCAGTGTAGGGACAGGGGGCTACGAGCAGTACTTC. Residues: CASSVGTGGYEQYF.

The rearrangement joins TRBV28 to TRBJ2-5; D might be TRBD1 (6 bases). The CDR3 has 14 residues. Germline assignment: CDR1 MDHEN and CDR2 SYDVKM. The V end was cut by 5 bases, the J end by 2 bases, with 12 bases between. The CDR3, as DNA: TGTGCCAGCAGTCTCACAGGGATACAAGAGACCCAGTACTTC. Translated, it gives CASSLTGIQETQYF.

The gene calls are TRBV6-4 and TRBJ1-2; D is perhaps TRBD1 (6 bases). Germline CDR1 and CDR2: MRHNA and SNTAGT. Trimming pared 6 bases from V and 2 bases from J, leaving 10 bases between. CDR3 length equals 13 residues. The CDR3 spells CASSKTGNYGYTF. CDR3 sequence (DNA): TGTGCCAGCAGCAAAACAGGGAACTATGGCTACACCTTC.

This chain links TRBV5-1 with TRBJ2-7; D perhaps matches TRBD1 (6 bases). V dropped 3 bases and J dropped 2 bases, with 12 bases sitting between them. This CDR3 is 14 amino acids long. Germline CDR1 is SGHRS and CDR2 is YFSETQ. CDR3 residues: CASSSQGNPYEQYF. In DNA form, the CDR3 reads TGCGCCAGCAGCTCTCAGGGGAACCCCTACGAGCAGTACTTC.

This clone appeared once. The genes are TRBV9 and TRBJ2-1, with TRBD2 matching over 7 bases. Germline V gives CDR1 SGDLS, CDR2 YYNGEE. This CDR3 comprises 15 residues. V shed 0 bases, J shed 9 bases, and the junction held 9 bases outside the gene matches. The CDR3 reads CASSVVGTTEGEQFF. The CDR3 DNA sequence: TGTGCCAGCAGCGTAGTTGGGACTACCGAGGGTGAGCAGTTCTTC. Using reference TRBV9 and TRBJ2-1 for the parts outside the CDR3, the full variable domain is DSGVTQTPKHLITATGQRVTLRCSPRSGDLSVYWYQQSLDQGLQFLIQYYNGEERAKGNILERFSAQQFPDLHSELNLSSLELGDSALYFCASSVVGTTEGEQFFGPGTRLTVL.

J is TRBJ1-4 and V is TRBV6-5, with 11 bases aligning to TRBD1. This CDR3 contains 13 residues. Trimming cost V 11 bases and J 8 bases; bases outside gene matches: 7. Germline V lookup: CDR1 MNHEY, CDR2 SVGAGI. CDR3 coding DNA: TGTGCCTGCCGGAGGACAGGGGGCGAAAAACTGTTTTTT. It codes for CACRRTGGEKLFF.

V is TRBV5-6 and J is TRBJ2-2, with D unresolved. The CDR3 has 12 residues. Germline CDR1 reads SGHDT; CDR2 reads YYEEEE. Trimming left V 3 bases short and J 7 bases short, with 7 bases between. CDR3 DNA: TGTGCCAGCAGCTCGAGTGTCGGGGAGCTGTTTTTT. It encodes CASSSSVGELFF.

For the CDR3, the DNA is TGCGCCAGCAGCCGATATCCGGGACAGGGGGCCTACGAGCAGTACTTC. Amino acids: CASSRYPGQGAYEQYF. The V gene is TRBV4-3, the J gene TRBJ2-7, with 11 bases lining up with TRBD1. The CDR3 is 16 amino acids. The ends lost 4 bases at V and 2 bases at J; junction bases unmatched: 7. Germline CDR1 is LGHNA and CDR2 is YSLEER.

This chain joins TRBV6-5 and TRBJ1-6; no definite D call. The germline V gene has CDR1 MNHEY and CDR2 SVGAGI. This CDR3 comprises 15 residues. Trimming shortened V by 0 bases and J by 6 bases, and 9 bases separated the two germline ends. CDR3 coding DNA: TGTGCCAGCAGTTACTCTCCTCGGGTTAATTCACCCCTCCACTTT. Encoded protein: CASSYSPRVNSPLHF.

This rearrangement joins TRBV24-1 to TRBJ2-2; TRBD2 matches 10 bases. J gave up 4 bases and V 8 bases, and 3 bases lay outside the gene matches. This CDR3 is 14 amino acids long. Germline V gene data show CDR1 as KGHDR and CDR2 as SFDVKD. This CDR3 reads CATKAGGVTGELFF. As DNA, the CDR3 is TGTGCCACCAAAGCGGGAGGGGTCACCGGGGAGCTGTTTTTT.

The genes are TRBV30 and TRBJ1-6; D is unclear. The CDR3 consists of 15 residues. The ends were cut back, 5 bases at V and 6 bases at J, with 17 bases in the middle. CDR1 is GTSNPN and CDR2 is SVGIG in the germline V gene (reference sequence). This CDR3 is CAWEDPGRPNSPLHF. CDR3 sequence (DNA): TGTGCCTGGGAGGACCCCGGGAGGCCTAATTCACCCCTCCACTTT.

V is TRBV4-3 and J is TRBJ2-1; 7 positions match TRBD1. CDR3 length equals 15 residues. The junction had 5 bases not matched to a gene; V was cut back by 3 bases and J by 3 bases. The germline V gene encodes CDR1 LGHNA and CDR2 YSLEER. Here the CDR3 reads CASSHTGVYYNEQFF. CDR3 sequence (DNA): TGCGCCAGCAGCCATACAGGGGTATACTACAATGAGCAGTTCTTC.

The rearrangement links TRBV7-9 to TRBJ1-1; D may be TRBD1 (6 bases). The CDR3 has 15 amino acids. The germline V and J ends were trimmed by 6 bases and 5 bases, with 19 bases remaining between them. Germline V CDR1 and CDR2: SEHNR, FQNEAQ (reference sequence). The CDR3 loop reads CASSWDNPRYTEAFF. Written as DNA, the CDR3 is TGTGCCAGCAGTTGGGACAACCCAAGGTATACTGAAGCTTTCTTT.

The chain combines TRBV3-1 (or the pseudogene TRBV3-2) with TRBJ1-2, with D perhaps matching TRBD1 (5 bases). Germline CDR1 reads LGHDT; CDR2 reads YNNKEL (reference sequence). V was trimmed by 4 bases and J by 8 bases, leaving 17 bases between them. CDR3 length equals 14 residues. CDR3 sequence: CASSPGPLPGGYTF. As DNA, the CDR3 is TGTGCCAGCAGCCCAGGGCCCCTACCCGGCGGCTACACCTTC.

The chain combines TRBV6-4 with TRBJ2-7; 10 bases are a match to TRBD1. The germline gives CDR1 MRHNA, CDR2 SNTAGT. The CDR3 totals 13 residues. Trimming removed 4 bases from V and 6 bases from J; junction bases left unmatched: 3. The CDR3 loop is CASSADRGLEQYF. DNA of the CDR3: TGTGCCAGCAGTGCCGACAGGGGGCTCGAGCAGTACTTC.

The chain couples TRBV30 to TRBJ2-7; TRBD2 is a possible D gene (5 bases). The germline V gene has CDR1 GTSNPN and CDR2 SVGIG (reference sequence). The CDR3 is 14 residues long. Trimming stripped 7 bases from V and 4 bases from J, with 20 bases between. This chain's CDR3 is CASSPGLPLYEQYF. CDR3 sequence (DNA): TGTGCCTCCTCACCGGGGTTGCCTTTATACGAGCAGTACTTC.

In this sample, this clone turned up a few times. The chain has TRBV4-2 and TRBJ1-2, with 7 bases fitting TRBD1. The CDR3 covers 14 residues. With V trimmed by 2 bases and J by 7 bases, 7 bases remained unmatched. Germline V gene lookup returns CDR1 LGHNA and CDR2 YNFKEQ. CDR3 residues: CASSQLGQYSGYTF. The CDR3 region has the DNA TGTGCCAGCAGCCAACTGGGACAGTATAGTGGCTACACCTTC.

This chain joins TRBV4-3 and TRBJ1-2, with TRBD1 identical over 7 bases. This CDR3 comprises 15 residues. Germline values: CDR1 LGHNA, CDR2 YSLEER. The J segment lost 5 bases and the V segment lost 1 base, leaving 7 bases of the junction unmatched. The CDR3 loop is CASSQGATGIYGYTF. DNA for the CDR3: TGCGCCAGCAGCCAAGGGGCGACAGGGATTTATGGCTACACCTTC.

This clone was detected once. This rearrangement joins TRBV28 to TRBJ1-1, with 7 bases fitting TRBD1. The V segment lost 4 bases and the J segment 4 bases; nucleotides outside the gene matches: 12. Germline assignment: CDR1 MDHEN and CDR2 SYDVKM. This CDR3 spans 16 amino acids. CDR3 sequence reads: CASSSTGTAPRTEAFF. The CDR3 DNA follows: TGTGCCAGCAGTTCAACCGGGACAGCCCCCCGCACTGAAGCTTTCTTT. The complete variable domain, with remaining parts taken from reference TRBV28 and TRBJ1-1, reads DVKVTQSSRYLVKRTGEKVFLECVQDMDHENMFWYRQDPGLGLRLIYFSYDVKMKEKGDIPEGYSVSREKKERFSLILESASTNQTSMYLCASSSTGTAPRTEAFFGQGTRLTVV.

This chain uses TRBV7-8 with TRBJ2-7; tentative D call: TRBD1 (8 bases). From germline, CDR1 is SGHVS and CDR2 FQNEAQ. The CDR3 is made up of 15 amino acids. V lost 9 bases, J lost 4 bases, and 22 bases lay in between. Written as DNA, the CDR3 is TGTGCCAGTTGGGCGGGAGCAGGGGGCTCGTACGAGCAGTACTTC. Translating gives CASWAGAGGSYEQYF.

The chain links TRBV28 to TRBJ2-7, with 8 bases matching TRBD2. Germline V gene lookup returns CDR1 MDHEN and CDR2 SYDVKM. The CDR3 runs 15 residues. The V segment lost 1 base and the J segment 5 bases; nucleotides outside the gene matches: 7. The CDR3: CASSLLGLARNEQYF. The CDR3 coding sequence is TGTGCCAGCAGTTTATTAGGACTAGCAAGAAACGAGCAGTACTTC. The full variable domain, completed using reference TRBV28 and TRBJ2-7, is DVKVTQSSRYLVKRTGEKVFLECVQDMDHENMFWYRQDPGLGLRLIYFSYDVKMKEKGDIPEGYSVSREKKERFSLILESASTNQTSMYLCASSLLGLARNEQYFGPGTRLTVT.

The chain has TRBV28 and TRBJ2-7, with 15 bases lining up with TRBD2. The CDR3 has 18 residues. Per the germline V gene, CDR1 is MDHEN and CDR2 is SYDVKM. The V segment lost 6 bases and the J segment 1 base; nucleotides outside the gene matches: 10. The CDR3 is CASRGLAGGEIRSYEQYF. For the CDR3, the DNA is TGTGCCAGCAGGGGACTAGCGGGAGGAGAGATAAGATCCTACGAGCAGTACTTC.

The CDR3 spells CASSPRLAGPQETQYF. The CDR3, as DNA: TGTGCCAGCAGTCCCCGGCTAGCGGGTCCCCAAGAGACCCAGTACTTC. The chain has TRBV27 and TRBJ2-5, with 8 bases that match TRBD2. Germline loops: CDR1 MNHEY, CDR2 SMNVEV (reference sequence). The CDR3 has 16 residues. V lost 5 bases to trimming and J lost 1 base; unmatched junction nucleotides: 9.

CDR3 amino acids: CAWSATSGLQETQYF. Here the CDR3 DNA reads TGTGCCTGGAGTGCGACTAGCGGGCTCCAAGAGACCCAGTACTTC. The rearrangement links TRBV30 to TRBJ2-5; 10 nucleotides match TRBD2. V shed 1 base and J 1 base; nucleotides not matched to a gene: 3. Looked up from germline, CDR1 is GTSNPN and CDR2 is SVGIG (reference sequence). There are 15 residues in the CDR3.

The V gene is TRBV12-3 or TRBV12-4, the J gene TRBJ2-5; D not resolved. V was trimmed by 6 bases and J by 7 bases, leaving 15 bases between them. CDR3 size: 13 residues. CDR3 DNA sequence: TGTGCCAGCAGACGCCGTGGCAATGGGACCCAGTACTTC. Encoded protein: CASRRRGNGTQYF.

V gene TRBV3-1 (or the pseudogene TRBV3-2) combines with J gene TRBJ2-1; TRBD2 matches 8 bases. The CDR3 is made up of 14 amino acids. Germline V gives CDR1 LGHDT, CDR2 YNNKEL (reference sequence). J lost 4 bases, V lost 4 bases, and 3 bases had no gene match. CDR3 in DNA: TGTGCCAGCAGCCCGAGCGGGAGATACAATGAGCAGTTCTTC. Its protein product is CASSPSGRYNEQFF.

The CDR3 protein is CASSFLTTNEKLFF. The CDR3 DNA sequence: TGTGCCAGCAGCTTTTTAACAACTAATGAAAAACTGTTTTTT. This chain links TRBV7-9 with TRBJ1-4, with D uncertain. Germline-derived CDR1 and CDR2 are SEHNR and FQNEAQ (reference sequence). V shed 3 bases and J shed 0 bases, with 5 bases lying between them. CDR3 size: 14 residues. The whole variable domain, filled in from reference TRBV7-9 and TRBJ1-4, reads DTGVSQNPRHKITKRGQNVTFRCDPISEHNRLYWYRQTLGQGPEFLTYFQNEAQLEKSRLLSDRFSAERPKGSFSTLEIQRTEQGDSAMYLCASSFLTTNEKLFFGSGTQLSVL.

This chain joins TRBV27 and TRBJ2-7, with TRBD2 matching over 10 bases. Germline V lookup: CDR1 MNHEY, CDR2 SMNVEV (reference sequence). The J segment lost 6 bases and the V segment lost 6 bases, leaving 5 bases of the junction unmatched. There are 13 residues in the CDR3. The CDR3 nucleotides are TGTGCCAGCAGGGCTAGCGGGAGCCCCGAGCAGTACTTC. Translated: CASRASGSPEQYF.

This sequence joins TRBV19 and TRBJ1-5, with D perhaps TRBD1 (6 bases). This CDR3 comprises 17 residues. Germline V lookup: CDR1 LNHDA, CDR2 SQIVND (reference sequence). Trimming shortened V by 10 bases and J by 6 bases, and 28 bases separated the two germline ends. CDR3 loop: CATEDLRGRGLRQPQHF. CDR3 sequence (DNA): TGTGCCACGGAAGACCTTCGGGGCAGGGGTTTACGTCAGCCCCAGCATTTT.